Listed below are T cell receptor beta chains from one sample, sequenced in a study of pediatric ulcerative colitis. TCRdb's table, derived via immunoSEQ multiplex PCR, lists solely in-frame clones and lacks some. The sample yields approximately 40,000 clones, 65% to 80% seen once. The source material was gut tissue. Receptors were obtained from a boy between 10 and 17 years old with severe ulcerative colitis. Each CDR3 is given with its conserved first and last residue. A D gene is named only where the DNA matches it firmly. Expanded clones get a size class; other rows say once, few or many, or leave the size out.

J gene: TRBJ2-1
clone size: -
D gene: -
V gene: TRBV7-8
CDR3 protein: CASSLAGPSTFF
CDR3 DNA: TGTGCCAGCAGCTTAGCGGGACCGAGCACGTTCTTC

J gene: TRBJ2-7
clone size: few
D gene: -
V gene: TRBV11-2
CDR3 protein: CASSSTRTQPYEQYF
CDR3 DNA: TGTGCCAGCAGCTCAACTAGGACGCAGCCCTACGAGCAGTACTTC

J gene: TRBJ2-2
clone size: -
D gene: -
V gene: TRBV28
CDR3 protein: CASRTTGELFF
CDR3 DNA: TGTGCCAGCAGAACGACCGGGGAGCTGTTTTTT

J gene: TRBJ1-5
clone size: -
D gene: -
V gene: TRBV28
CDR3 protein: CASSFLQGNQPQHF
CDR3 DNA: TGTGCCAGCAGTTTTCTTCAGGGCAATCAGCCCCAGCATTTT

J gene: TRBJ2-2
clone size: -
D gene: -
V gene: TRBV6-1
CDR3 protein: CAEEASGELFF
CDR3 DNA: TGTGCCGAGGAGGCGAGCGGGGAGCTGTTTTTT

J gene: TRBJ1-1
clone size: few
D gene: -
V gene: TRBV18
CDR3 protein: CASSPSGRAGAFF
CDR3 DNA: TGTGCCAGCTCACCATCGGGGAGGGCGGGAGCTTTCTTT

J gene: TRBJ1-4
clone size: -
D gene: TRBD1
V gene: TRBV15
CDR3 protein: CATSIDRGTNEKLFF
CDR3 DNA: TGTGCCACCAGCATAGACAGGGGAACTAATGAAAAACTGTTTTTT

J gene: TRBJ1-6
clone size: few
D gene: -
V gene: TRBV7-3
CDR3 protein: CASSFSGPDSPLHF
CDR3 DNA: TGTGCCAGCAGCTTTTCAGGGCCGGATTCACCCCTCCACTTT

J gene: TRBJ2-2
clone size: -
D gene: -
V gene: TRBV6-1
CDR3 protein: CASLGQRSTGELFF
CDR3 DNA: TGTGCCAGCCTCGGGCAGAGAAGCACCGGGGAGCTGTTTTTT

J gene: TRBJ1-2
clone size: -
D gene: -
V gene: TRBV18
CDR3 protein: CASSPGQDAFTYGYTF
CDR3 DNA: TGTGCCAGCTCACCAGGGCAGGATGCATTCACCTATGGCTACACCTTC

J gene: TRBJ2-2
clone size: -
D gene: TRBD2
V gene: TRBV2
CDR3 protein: CASRASGGIPTGELFF
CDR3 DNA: TGTGCCAGCAGAGCTAGCGGGGGAATCCCGACCGGGGAGCTGTTTTTT

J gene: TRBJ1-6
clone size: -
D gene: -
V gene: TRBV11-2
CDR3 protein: CASTGTLNSPLHF
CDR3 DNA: TGTGCCAGTACCGGGACCCTTAATTCACCCCTCCACTTT

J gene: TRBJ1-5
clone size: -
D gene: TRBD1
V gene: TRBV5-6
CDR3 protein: CASSLGQGDQPQHF
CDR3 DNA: TGTGCCAGCAGCTTAGGACAGGGCGATCAGCCCCAGCATTTT

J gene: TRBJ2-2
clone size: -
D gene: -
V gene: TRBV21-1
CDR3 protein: CASSKALIHAGPGELFF
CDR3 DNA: TGTGCCAGCAGCAAAGCCCTCATTCATGCTGGACCCGGGGAGCTGTTTTTT

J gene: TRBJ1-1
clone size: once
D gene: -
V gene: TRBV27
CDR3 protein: CASKTRGSTEAFF
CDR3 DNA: TGTGCCAGCAAAACCCGGGGAAGCACTGAAGCTTTCTTT

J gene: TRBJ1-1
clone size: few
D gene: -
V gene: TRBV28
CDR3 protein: CAAEGERNTEAFF
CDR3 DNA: TGTGCCGCGGAGGGGGAGCGGAACACTGAAGCTTTCTTT

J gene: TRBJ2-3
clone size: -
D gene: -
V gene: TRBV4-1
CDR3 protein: CASSPGLSSSTDTQYF
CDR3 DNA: TGCGCCAGCAGCCCCGGACTGTCTTCTAGCACAGATACGCAGTATTTT

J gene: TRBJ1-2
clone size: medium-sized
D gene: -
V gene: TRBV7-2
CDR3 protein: CASSLRTYGYTF
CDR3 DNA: TGTGCCAGCAGCCTCCGGACGTATGGCTACACCTTC